This T cell receptor beta chain emerged from a study of CD4 T cells in relation to SARS-CoV-2 and coronaviruses. Study results and limitations: SARS-CoV-2-driven expansion was significantly weaker in crossreactive than monoreactive clones.

Clones were read by immunoSEQ multiplex PCR, and TCRdb kept only the in-frame ones, dropping some. Here the sample spans some 40,000 clones, approximately 85% being singletons. In germline, CDR1 is MGHRA, CDR2 YSYEKL. This CDR3 is built from 15 residues. V lost 2 bases to trimming and J lost 5 bases; unmatched junction nucleotides: 7. With regard to this clone: Its target is unknown.

This TCR was sampled from an adult with COVID-19. Sequenced sample: memory CD4+ T cells from PBMCs. The V call is TRBV4-1, the J call TRBJ2-7, with 9 bases lining up with TRBD2. The CDR3 is CASSQLGGRVHEQYF. CDR3 DNA sequence: TGCGCCAGCAGCCAACTGGGCGGGAGGGTACACGAGCAGTACTTC.